One sample yielded the 26 T cell receptor beta chains listed below, sequenced in a study of PD-L1 blockade in urothelial cancer. Specified time point: pretreatment peripheral blood. Profiling relied on immunoSEQ multiplex PCR, and the TCRdb table lists in-frame clones only, not all of them. The data contain about 50,000 clones, roughly four fifths of them singletons. The material sequenced was PBMCs, taken around atezolizumab (anti-PD-L1) treatment. These receptor sequences come from a man in his 70s with urothelial cancer.

The rearrangement links TRBV7-2 to TRBJ2-1, with TRBD1 identical over 11 bases. Germline V lookup: CDR1 SGHTA, CDR2 FQGNSA. Trimming removed 4 bases from V and 8 bases from J; junction bases left unmatched: 7. This CDR3 is built from 15 residues. The CDR3 DNA reads as TGTGCCAGCAGCTCCAGGGACAGGGGGAGGGATGAGCAGTTCTTC. This codes for CASSSRDRGRDEQFF.

V gene TRBV6-6 combines with J gene TRBJ1-2; D remains ambiguous. CDR3 length equals 12 residues. CDR1 and CDR2 (germline): MNHNY, SVGAGI (reference sequence). Trimming pared 4 bases from V and 5 bases from J, leaving 8 bases between. CDR3 in amino acids: CASSSGLYGYTF. CDR3 nucleotides: TGTGCCAGCAGTTCCGGACTTTATGGCTACACCTTC.

The chain combines TRBV20-1 with TRBJ2-1; D unclear. The CDR3 extends over 11 amino acids. The germline gives CDR1 DFQATT, CDR2 SNEGSKA (reference sequence). V shed 6 bases and J shed 11 bases, with 14 bases lying between them. The CDR3 sequence is CSASLERQQFF. The CDR3 coding sequence is TGCAGTGCCTCCCTCGAGCGCCAGCAGTTCTTC.

The chain employs TRBV4-3 and TRBJ1-1; D remains ambiguous. Germline CDR1 and CDR2: LGHNA and YSLEER. CDR3 size: 16 residues. V lost 4 bases to trimming and J lost 2 bases, with 17 bases between them. CDR3: CASSRGWGGQNTEAFF. The CDR3 DNA sequence: TGCGCCAGCAGCCGTGGGTGGGGAGGGCAAAACACTGAAGCTTTCTTT.

The V and J genes are TRBV5-1 and TRBJ2-7, with D perhaps TRBD2 (6 bases). This CDR3 spans 14 amino acids. Germline V CDR1 and CDR2: SGHRS, YFSETQ. Trimming stripped 2 bases from V and 6 bases from J, with 15 bases between. CDR3 nucleotide sequence: TGCGCCAGCAGCTTCGGAGGGAGTGGATCCGAGCAGTACTTC. Protein sequence: CASSFGGSGSEQYF.

The chain couples TRBV6-6 to TRBJ2-1; D is possibly TRBD1 (5 bases). The CDR3 length is 15 residues. The germline CDR1 and CDR2 sequences are MNHNY and SVGAGI (reference sequence). Between the trimmed V and J ends, which lost 0 bases and 8 bases, there was a span of 14 bases. The CDR3: CASSYSSRRVDEQFF. Here the CDR3 DNA reads TGTGCCAGCAGTTACTCGAGCCGCAGGGTCGATGAGCAGTTCTTC.

The chain employs TRBV5-1 and TRBJ2-3; maybe TRBD1 (6 bases). V lost 4 bases to trimming and J lost 2 bases, with 11 bases between them. The germline V gene has CDR1 SGHRS and CDR2 YFSETQ. The CDR3 totals 14 residues. This CDR3 reads CASSGGRNTDTQYF. CDR3 bases: TGCGCCAGCAGCGGGGGCCGAAACACAGATACGCAGTATTTT.

This clone was detected a few times. The rearrangement uses TRBV18 and TRBJ2-7, with TRBD1 identical over 7 bases. The CDR3 loop spans 14 amino acids. Trimming cost V 0 bases and J 5 bases; bases outside gene matches: 4. Germline assignment: CDR1 KGHSH and CDR2 LQKENI. CDR3 in amino acids: CASSPPDRRNEQYF. The CDR3 nucleotides are TGTGCCAGCTCACCACCGGACAGGCGCAACGAGCAGTACTTC.

The rearrangement links TRBV9 to TRBJ2-1; perhaps TRBD2 as D (6 bases). V was trimmed by 4 bases and J by 3 bases, leaving 17 bases between them. The CDR3 runs 16 residues. Germline CDR1 reads SGDLS; CDR2 reads YYNGEE. CDR3 in amino acids: CASSPPQRALYNEQFF. CDR3 DNA: TGTGCCAGCAGCCCCCCCCAGCGGGCCCTCTACAATGAGCAGTTCTTC.

The chain links TRBV4-3 to TRBJ2-7; D might be TRBD2 (6 bases). CDR3 length: 15 residues. The germline V gene encodes CDR1 LGHNA and CDR2 YSLEER. The V end was cut by 0 bases, the J end by 2 bases, with 11 bases between. CDR3 bases: TGCGCCAGCAGCCAAGACCCGACGGGGGCCTACGAGCAGTACTTC. It is translated as CASSQDPTGAYEQYF.

This chain joins TRBV19 and TRBJ2-3; 7 bases align to TRBD2. Trimming removed 4 bases from V and 7 bases from J; junction bases left unmatched: 5. The germline V gene has CDR1 LNHDA and CDR2 SQIVND (reference sequence). The CDR3 is made up of 13 amino acids. CDR3 sequence reads: CASSSGRAYTQYF. For the CDR3, the DNA is TGTGCCAGTAGTAGCGGGAGAGCCTATACGCAGTATTTT.

The chain couples TRBV11-3 to TRBJ2-7; tentatively, D is TRBD2 (5 bases). The length of the CDR3 is 15 residues. Germline V lookup: CDR1 SGHNT, CDR2 YENEEA. V was trimmed by 5 bases and J by 3 bases, leaving 17 bases between them. The CDR3 coding sequence is TGTGCCAGCAGCCCGACCCCCGCGGGTAACTACGAGCAGTACTTC. This gives the protein CASSPTPAGNYEQYF.

This clone was counted once. The chain is built from TRBV15 and TRBJ2-5; TRBD1 matches 8 bases. The V and J ends lost 3 bases and 5 bases, in that order; junction bases with no gene match: 8. The germline V gene has CDR1 LNHNV and CDR2 YYDKDF (reference sequence). The CDR3 has 15 amino acids. The CDR3 nucleotides read TGTGCCACCAGCAGTGAAGGAGGGGACAGGGAGACCCAGTACTTC. It specifies CATSSEGGDRETQYF.

This sequence joins TRBV9 and TRBJ1-1; tentative D call: TRBD1 (6 bases). CDR3 length: 14 amino acids. V lost 3 bases to trimming and J lost 0 bases, with 9 bases between them. CDR1 SGDLS and CDR2 YYNGEE come from the germline V gene. CDR3 in amino acids: CASSADSLNTEAFF. The CDR3 DNA sequence: TGTGCCAGCAGCGCGGACAGTTTGAACACTGAAGCTTTCTTT.

This clone was seen a single time. The chain links TRBV4-1 to TRBJ2-5; TRBD1 matches 8 bases. V was clipped by 3 bases and J by 3 bases; unmatched bases: 18. Germline CDR1 and CDR2: MGHRA and YSYEKL. This CDR3 has 19 amino acids. CDR3 loop: CASSQTPSLQGQVKETQYF. DNA of the CDR3: TGCGCCAGCAGCCAGACCCCATCTCTCCAGGGACAGGTAAAAGAGACCCAGTACTTC.

DNA of the CDR3: TGTGCCAGCGGGACTAGCGGGTTCCAAGAGACCCAGTACTTC. Translated, it gives CASGTSGFQETQYF. The J gene is TRBJ2-5, the V gene TRBV9, with 12 bases fitting TRBD2. CDR1 is SGDLS and CDR2 is YYNGEE in the germline V gene. The V gene end was trimmed by 7 bases and the J gene end by 1 base; junction bases not matched to a gene: 2. This CDR3 contains 14 residues.

J is TRBJ2-5 and V is TRBV7-9; 7 nucleotides match TRBD1. Trimming cost V 5 bases and J 1 base; bases outside gene matches: 7. The CDR3 is 15 residues long. CDR1 is SEHNR, CDR2 FQNEAQ, per germline (reference sequence). The CDR3 reads CASSLTGALQETQYF. As DNA, the CDR3 is TGTGCCAGCAGCCTTACAGGGGCCCTCCAAGAGACCCAGTACTTC.

The chain couples TRBV7-8 to TRBJ2-7, with 8 bases fitting TRBD2. With 1 base clipped from V and 4 bases from J, the junction kept 6 bases outside the gene matches. The germline CDR1 and CDR2 sequences are SGHVS and FQNEAQ. The CDR3 length is 15 residues. The CDR3: CASSLVGGGRYEQYF. CDR3 nucleotides: TGTGCCAGCAGCTTAGTAGGCGGGGGGAGATACGAGCAGTACTTC.

This rearrangement joins TRBV7-9 to TRBJ1-1, with TRBD1 as a possible D gene (6 bases). The CDR3 runs to 14 residues. The germline V and J ends were trimmed by 5 bases and 5 bases, with 15 bases remaining between them. CDR1 and CDR2 (germline): SEHNR, FQNEAQ (reference sequence). The CDR3 DNA is TGTGCCAGCAGCCTGGGGCAGGGGAAGACTGAAGCTTTCTTT. Translated: CASSLGQGKTEAFF.

The V call is TRBV27, the J call TRBJ2-1; TRBD2 agrees at 10 bases. V shed 5 bases and J 6 bases; nucleotides not matched to a gene: 7. The CDR3 sequence is 15 residues long. Germline CDR1 MNHEY, CDR2 SMNVEV (reference sequence). This CDR3 reads CASSPRLAGSNEQFF. CDR3 DNA: TGTGCCAGCAGTCCGCGACTAGCGGGTTCCAATGAGCAGTTCTTC.

The chain carries TRBV28 and TRBJ2-7; 7 bases line up with TRBD1. V was clipped by 4 bases and J by 5 bases; unmatched bases: 11. This CDR3 contains 15 residues. The germline V gene encodes CDR1 MDHEN and CDR2 SYDVKM. The CDR3 DNA is TGTGCCAGCAGTTCCGAGGGACAGCCGGGTCACGAGCAGTACTTC. Translated, it gives CASSSEGQPGHEQYF.

J is TRBJ1-3 and V is TRBV6-5; a weak D match, TRBD1 (5 bases). CDR3 length: 13 residues. Germline V gene lookup returns CDR1 MNHEY and CDR2 SVGAGI. V lost 2 bases, J lost 4 bases, and 6 bases lay in between. The CDR3, as DNA: TGTGCCAGCAGTTACAAGGGGGGAAACACCATATATTTT. Translating gives CASSYKGGNTIYF.

The CDR3 nucleotides are TGTGCCAGCAGTTACTCCGACAGGGGAGGCTACACCTTC. It is translated as CASSYSDRGGYTF. The V call is TRBV6-6, the J call TRBJ1-2, with TRBD1 matching 8 bases. J gave up 8 bases and V 0 bases, and 2 bases lay outside the gene matches. The CDR3 is 13 amino acids. CDR1 MNHNY and CDR2 SVGAGI come from the germline V gene (reference sequence).

The CDR3 region has the DNA TGTGCCAGCAGCTCGGGACTAGTTTTTGGCAATGAGCAGTTCTTC. This codes for CASSSGLVFGNEQFF. This chain links TRBV11-1 with TRBJ2-1, with 8 bases matching TRBD2. Germline trimming cut 4 bases from V and 6 bases from J; bases unmatched to any gene: 8. The CDR3 consists of 15 residues. Germline V CDR1 and CDR2: SGHAT, FQDESV (reference sequence).

The chain combines TRBV5-1 with TRBJ1-2, with 8 bases fitting TRBD1. The V segment lost 0 bases and the J segment 8 bases; nucleotides outside the gene matches: 3. Germline V gene data show CDR1 as SGHRS and CDR2 as YFSETQ. The CDR3 is 13 amino acids. The CDR3 region has the DNA TGCGCCAGCAGCTTGGGACAGGGGTGGGGCTACACCTTC. Protein sequence: CASSLGQGWGYTF.

This sequence joins TRBV11-2 and TRBJ2-2, with TRBD2 as a possible D gene (6 bases). This CDR3 has 16 amino acids. Trimming removed 5 bases from V and 3 bases from J, with 16 bases in between. Per germline, CDR1 SGHAT and CDR2 FQNNGV. The CDR3 nucleotides are TGTGCCAGCAGCCGGCGGGGTTCCTATTACACCGGGGAGCTGTTTTTT. Residues: CASSRRGSYYTGELFF.